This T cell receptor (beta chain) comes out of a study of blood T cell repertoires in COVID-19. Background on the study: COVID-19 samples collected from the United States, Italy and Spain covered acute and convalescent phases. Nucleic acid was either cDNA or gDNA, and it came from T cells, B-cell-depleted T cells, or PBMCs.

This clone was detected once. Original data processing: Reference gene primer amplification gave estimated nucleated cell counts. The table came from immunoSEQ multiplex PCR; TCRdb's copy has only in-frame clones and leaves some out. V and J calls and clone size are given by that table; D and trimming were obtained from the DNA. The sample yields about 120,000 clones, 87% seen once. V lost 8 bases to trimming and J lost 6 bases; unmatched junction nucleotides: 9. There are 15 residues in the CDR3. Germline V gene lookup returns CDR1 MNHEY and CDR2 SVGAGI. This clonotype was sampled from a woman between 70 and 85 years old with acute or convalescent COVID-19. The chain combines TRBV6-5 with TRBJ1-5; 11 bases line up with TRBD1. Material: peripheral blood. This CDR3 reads CASETGTGGGQPQHF. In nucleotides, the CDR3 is TGTGCCAGCGAGACCGGGACAGGGGGTGGTCAGCCCCAGCATTTT.